Listed here is a single T cell receptor beta chain. This clone has more than one count but fewer than ten. What this receptor recognizes is not known. Per-base qualities were not stored, and no clone one base away is much larger. The CDR3 numbers 15 residues from cysteine through phenylalanine. The kept DNA is CDR3 alone, 45 bases in frame from the first base. The germline V gene gives CDR1 as SGDLS and CDR2 as YYNGEE. V is reduced by 0 bases and J by 9 bases, leaving a spacing of 18 bases between them. This sample was included in a study of cytomegalovirus exposure and HLA in healthy donors (dated by TCRdb to about 2017). General notes on the study: According to an earlier analysis of a few hundred of the donors, about 179 million T cells yielded roughly 100 million unique TCR beta sequences and 276 Gb of sequence data. An early release covering some 640 HLA-typed donors comprised approximately 300 gigabases of sequencing data and approximately 85 million unique TCR sequences. The genetic ancestry cluster associated with self-reported Caucasian donors included about 81% of the roughly 360 genotyped donors. The study was designed to test whether signatures of past pathogen exposure could be identified by cataloging public T cell receptors. The study used immunosequencing to profile the T cell repertoires of more than 650 subjects and linked those repertoires to cytomegalovirus serostatus. Along with the approximately 600-subject first cohort, a separate validation cohort of 120 different subjects was used. The study combined high-throughput TCR immunosequencing, statistical association of individual TCRs with disease status, and machine learning to predict cytomegalovirus infection status. To study patterns of TCR occurrence, a later analysis re-analyzed previously published TCR beta repertoires from 666 donors and added high-resolution HLA genotyping. Rather than using new phenotypic data, the later analysis identified candidate immune exposures from TCR beta sequences and from how often those sequences occurred across donors. An earlier analysis of 587 of the donors applied high-throughput TCR beta sequencing to assess whether each TCR beta V gene segment acted as functional or pseudogenic. Alongside the repertoire data, information on donor age, sex, ethnicity and CMV serostatus was compiled. A later genetic analysis took genome-wide SNP genotypes for about 65% of the roughly 670 donors and used that subset as a discovery cohort. Every repertoire in the discovery cohort had been generated on one and the same sequencing platform. Both class I and class II loci were covered by HLA typing, at four-digit resolution. Typing coverage varied by locus: roughly 629-630 donors for A, B, C, DRB1 and DQB1; about 520 for DQA1; around 570 for DPA1; approximately 490 for DPB1. Because of strong linkage in the cohort, 5 or 6 DR-DQ haplotypes were treated as single units for association and clustering. Among about 370 genotyped donors of the cohort, an average of approximately 240,000 unique TCR beta nucleotide sequences was sequenced per donor, of which approximately 18% were non-productive. Study-wide findings and limitations: The study listed 164 TCR beta chains as associated with cytomegalovirus. The presence/absence analyses assumed that sequencing depth was roughly uniform across donors, and that assumption may not be true. According to a later analysis, most CMV-associated TCR beta chains appeared to be HLA-restricted, and the HLA associations seemed to be driven largely by CMV exposure. In a later analysis, HLA-associated TCR beta chains were found to be more clonally expanded and to have lower generation probabilities than equally common non-associated chains. A few of the identified cytomegalovirus-associated TCR beta chains were confirmed in vitro to be specific for cytomegalovirus antigens. When HLA alleles, especially DR and DQ, strongly co-occurred, TCR associations were difficult to assign to individual alleles. Linkage disequilibrium might explain the correlated functional status among segregating V segments, but an unknown experimental factor could not be excluded. A cluster of highly shared sequence variants was judged likely to be a technical artifact of the sequencing pipeline. Because counts were too low, about 18 rarely observed V segments, including chromosome 9 orphons, were excluded from the earlier analysis of a few hundred of the donors. HLA typing was unavailable for some donors at each locus, so association tests used only the typed subset. Some IMGT-functional V segments, including TRBV6-2 and TRBV6-3, could not be distinguished by the 87-base-pair reads and were therefore excluded. According to a later analysis, parvovirus B19, influenza, CMV and Epstein-Barr virus appeared linked to several top co-occurrence clusters. In a later analysis, TCR association rates were found to vary across HLA loci, with the most associated TCRs seen for DRB1 alleles and the fewest for HLA-C alleles. A further reported finding was that TCR beta sequences accurately predicted the HLA-A and HLA-B alleles for most subjects in the first cohort. The classifier was reported to diagnose cytomegalovirus status with high specificity and sensitivity in both the original cohort and the validation cohort. In a later genetic analysis, fewer N-insertions in productive TCRs were reported among donors in an Asian-associated ancestry cluster than the roughly 640-donor mean. Broadly in line with IMGT annotations, most TCR beta V segments showed up in productive rearrangements about 90% or about 30% of the time in an earlier analysis of several hundred of the donors. A later analysis associated about 17,000 TCR beta sequences with specific HLA alleles at a false discovery rate of 0.05. In this cohort, only TCR beta chains were sequenced, and detectable features were limited by the absence of alpha or paired-chain data. A later genetic analysis associated a missense DCLRE1C variant with V-gene and J-gene trimming of TCR beta chains, and an independent cohort replicated the association. Most TCR sequences were observed very rarely across donors, whereas some public TCRs were present in many individuals. For the cohort, immune exposure information was limited to CMV serostatus. It was suggested by the authors that the approach could potentially be generalized to other disease states and immunological phenotypes.

Receptor amplification or capture employed the immunoSEQ multiplex PCR assay. The multiplex PCR relied on a mix of 60 forward primers for TCR Vbeta segments and 13 reverse primers for TCR Jbeta segments. Amplification of the CDR3 region of rearranged TCR beta genes was performed with a multiplex PCR assay on genomic DNA. The amplified TCR beta libraries were sequenced on the Illumina HiSeq System as 87-base-pair reads. As for the original processing: Across the roughly 640 repertoires, a later analysis counted approximately 75 million unique TCR beta chains, 8.5 million to 12 million of which were shared by at least two donors. Raw reads were error-corrected and collapsed into unique sequences by a nearest-neighbor algorithm in which closely related sequences were merged to remove PCR and sequencing errors. V, D and J gene segments were assigned by aligning CDR3 sequences to IMGT reference sequences. Each retained sequence needed at least a six-nucleotide match to both a V gene segment and a J gene segment. A rearrangement counted as productive if the CDR3 had no stop codons and remained in frame with V and J, and every other rearrangement counted as non-productive. CDR3 was defined by IMGT convention, running from the second conserved V-encoded cysteine to the conserved J-encoded phenylalanine. The earlier analysis of 587 of the donors excluded sequences that lacked an unambiguous match to a single V gene segment. An earlier analysis of fewer than 650 of the donors classified V segments as functional when productive rearrangements were above 56.7% and as segregating when the standard deviation between donors was above 5%. A statistical classification framework was developed to diagnose cytomegalovirus status using the catalog of TCR beta chain sequences. In a later analysis, TCR nucleotide sequences were compared against IMGT/GENE-DB human TR gene sequences so that V and J genes could be assigned. A later analysis assigned CDR3 sequences and most-parsimonious VDJ recombination scenarios with the TCRdist pipeline. In a later analysis, every TCR beta chain was defined by the combination of its CDR3 amino acid sequence and its V-gene family, and reads without a unique V-gene family were dropped. As a way to deal with suspected cross-contamination and a sequencing artifact, a later analysis dropped 450 to 700 nucleotide sequences that were highly shared and had low generation probability. In a later analysis, a clonal expansion index was calculated for each public chain from normalized within-repertoire ranks of inferred template counts. Generation probabilities in a later analysis came from a VDJ recombination model fitted to out-of-frame rearrangements, and those results were checked against IGoR. In a later analysis, hypergeometric tests were used to score TCR-TCR, TCR-HLA and TCR-CMV co-occurrence, with a repertoire-size bias correction applied to TCR pairs. A later analysis estimated false discovery rates by permuting HLA or CMV assignments 20 times. In a later analysis, co-occurring TCRs were grouped using DBSCAN, and TCRdist sequence similarity was added for clustering within HLA-allele-positive subsets. Co-occurrence clustering excluded repertoires with fewer than 30,000 or more than 120,000 public chains, plus five with anomalous nucleotide sharing. TCRdb retrieved this table from immuneACCESS and kept in-frame rearrangements only. Not all clones are present; in checked studies, unresolved V genes account for under half, and no reason is known for the remainder. Clone size and the V and J calls come from that table; the DNA yielded D and trimming. The sample table records 35,000 to 40,000 clones; 60% to 70% of these occur just once. The ten top clones hold roughly 18% of the sample.

The cohort was made up of around 720 healthy bone marrow donors. At the time of sampling, all cohort members were nominally healthy, though unrecorded immune exposures were likely present. The donor tested CMV seropositive, placing the donor among the 310 or so seropositive members of the cohort. A peripheral blood sample was collected from each donor, and TCR beta sequencing was performed on peripheral blood mononuclear cells. The Qiagen DNeasy Blood Extraction Kit was used to extract genomic DNA from the blood cell samples. Sequencing was carried out using PBMCs. The source of this sequence is a man aged 50 to 59 in good health and CMV-seropositive. The sequence links TRBV9 to TRBJ1-2, with TRBD1 as a weak D call on 6 bases. CDR3 loop: CASSVVSTGTESYTF. The DNA sequence is TGTGCCAGCAGCGTAGTCTCCACAGGGACGGAGAGCTACACCTTC.